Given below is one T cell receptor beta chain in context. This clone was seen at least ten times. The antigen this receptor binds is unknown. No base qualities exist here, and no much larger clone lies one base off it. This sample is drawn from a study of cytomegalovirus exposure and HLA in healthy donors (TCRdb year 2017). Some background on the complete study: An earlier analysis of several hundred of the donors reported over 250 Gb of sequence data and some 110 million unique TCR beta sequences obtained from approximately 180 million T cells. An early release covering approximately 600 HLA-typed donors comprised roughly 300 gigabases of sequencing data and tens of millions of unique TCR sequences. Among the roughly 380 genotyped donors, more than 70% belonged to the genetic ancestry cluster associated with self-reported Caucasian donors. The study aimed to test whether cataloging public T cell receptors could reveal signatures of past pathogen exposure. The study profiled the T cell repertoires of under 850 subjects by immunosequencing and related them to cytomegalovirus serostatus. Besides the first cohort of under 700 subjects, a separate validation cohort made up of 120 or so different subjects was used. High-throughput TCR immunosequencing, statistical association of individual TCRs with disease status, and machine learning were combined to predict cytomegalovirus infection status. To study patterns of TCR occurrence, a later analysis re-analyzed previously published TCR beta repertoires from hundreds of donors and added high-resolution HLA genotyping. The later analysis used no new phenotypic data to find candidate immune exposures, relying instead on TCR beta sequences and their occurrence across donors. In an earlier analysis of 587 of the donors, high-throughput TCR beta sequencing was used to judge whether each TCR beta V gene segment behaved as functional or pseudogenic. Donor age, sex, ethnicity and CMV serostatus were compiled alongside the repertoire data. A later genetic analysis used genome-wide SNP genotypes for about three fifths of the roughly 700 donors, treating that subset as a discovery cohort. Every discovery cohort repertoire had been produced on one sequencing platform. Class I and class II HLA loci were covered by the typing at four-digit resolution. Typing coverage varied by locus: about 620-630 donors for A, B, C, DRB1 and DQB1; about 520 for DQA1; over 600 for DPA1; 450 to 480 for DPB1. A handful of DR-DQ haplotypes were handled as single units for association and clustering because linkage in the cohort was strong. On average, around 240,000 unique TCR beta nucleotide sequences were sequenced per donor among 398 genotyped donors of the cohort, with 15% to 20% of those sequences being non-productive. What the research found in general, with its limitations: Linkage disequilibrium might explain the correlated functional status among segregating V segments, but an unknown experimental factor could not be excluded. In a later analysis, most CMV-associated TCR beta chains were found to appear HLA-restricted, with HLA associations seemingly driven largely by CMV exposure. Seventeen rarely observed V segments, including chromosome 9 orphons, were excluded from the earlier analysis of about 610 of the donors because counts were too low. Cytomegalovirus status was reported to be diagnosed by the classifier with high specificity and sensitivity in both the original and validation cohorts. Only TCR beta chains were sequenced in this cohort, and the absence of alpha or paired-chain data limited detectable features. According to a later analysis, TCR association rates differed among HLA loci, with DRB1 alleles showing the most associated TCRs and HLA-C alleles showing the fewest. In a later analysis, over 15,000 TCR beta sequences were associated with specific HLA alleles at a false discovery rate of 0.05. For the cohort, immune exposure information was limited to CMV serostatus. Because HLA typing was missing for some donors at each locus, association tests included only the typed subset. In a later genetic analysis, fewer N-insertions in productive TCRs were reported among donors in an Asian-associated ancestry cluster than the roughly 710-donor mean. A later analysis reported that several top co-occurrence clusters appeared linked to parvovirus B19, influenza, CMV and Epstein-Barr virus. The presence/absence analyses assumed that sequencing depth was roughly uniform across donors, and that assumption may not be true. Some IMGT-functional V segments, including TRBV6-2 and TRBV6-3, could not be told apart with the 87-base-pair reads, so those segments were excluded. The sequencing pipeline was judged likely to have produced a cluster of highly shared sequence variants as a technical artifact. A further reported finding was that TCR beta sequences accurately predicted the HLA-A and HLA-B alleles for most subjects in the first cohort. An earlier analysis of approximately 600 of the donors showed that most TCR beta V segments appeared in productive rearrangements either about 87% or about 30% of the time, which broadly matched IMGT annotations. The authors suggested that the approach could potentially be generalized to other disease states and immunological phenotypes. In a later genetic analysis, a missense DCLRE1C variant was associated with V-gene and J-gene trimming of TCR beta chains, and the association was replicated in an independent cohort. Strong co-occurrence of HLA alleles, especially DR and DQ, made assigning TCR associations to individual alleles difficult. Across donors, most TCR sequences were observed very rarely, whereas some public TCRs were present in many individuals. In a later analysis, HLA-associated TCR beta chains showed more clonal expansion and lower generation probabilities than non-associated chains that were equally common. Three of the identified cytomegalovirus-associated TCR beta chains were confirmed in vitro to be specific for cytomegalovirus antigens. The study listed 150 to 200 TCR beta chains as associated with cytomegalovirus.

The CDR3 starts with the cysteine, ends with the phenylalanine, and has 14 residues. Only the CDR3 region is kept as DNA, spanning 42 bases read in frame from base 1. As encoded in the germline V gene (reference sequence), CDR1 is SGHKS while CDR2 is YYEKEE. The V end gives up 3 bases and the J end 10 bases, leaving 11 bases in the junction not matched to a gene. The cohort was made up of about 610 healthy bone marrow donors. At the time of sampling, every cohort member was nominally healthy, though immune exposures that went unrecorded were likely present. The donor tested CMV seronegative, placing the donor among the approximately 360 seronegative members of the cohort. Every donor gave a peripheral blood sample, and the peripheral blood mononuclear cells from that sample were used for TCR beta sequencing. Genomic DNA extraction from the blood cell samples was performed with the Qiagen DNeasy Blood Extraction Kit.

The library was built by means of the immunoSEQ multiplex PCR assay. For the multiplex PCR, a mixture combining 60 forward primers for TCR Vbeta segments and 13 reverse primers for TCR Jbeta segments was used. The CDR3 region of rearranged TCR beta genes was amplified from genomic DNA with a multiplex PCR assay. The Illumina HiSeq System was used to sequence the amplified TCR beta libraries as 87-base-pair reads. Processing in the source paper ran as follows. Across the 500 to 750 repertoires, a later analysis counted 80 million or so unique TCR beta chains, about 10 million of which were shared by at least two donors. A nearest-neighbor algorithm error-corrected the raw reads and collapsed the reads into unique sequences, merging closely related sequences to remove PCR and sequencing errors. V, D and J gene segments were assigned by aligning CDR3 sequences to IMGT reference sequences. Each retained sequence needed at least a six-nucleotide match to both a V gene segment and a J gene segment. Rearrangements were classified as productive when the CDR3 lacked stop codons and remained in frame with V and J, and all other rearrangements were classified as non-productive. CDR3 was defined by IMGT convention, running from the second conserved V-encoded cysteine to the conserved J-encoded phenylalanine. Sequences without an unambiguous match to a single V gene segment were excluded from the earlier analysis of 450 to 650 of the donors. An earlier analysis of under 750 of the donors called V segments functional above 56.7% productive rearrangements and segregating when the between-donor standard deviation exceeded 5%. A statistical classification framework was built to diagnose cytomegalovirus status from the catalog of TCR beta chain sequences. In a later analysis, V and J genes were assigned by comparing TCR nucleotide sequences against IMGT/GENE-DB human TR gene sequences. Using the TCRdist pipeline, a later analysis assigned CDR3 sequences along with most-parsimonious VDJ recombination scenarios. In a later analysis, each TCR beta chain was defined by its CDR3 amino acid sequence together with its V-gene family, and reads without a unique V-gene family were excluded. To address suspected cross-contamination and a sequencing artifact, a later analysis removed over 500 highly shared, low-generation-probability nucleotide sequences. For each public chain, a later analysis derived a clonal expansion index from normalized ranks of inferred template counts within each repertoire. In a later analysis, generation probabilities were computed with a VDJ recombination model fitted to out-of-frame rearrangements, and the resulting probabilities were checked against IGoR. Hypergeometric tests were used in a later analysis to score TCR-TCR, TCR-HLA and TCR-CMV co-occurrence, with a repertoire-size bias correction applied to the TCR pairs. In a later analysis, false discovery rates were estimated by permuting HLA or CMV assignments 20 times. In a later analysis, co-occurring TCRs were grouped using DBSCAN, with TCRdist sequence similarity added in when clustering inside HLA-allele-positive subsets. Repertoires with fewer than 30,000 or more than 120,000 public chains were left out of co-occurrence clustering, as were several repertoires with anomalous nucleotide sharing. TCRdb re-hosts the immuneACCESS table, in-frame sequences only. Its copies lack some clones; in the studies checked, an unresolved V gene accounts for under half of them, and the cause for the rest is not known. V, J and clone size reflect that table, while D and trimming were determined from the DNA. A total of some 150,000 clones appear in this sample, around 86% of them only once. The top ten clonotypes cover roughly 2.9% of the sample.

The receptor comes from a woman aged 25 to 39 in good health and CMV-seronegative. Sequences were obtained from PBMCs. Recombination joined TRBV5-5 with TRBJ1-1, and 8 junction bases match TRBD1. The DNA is TGTGCCAGCAGCTACCCAAAGCCTACAGGGGGAGCTTTCTTT. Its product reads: CASSYPKPTGGAFF.